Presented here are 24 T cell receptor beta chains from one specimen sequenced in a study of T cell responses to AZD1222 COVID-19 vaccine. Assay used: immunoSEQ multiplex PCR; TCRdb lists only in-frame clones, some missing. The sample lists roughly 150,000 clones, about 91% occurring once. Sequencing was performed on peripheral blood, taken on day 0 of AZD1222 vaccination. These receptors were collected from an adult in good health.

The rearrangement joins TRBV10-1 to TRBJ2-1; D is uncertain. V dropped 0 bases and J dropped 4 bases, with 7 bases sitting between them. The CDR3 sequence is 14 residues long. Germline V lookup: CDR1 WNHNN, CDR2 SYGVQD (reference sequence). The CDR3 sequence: CASSESVLYNEQFF. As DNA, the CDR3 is TGCGCCAGCAGTGAGTCTGTGTTGTACAATGAGCAGTTCTTC.

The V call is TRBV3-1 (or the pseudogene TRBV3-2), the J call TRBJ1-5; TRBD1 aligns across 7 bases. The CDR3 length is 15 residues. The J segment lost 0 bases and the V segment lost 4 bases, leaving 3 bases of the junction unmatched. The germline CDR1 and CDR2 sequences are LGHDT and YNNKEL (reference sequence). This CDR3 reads CASSRGTASNQPQHF. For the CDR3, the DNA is TGTGCCAGCAGCCGCGGGACAGCTAGCAATCAGCCCCAGCATTTT.

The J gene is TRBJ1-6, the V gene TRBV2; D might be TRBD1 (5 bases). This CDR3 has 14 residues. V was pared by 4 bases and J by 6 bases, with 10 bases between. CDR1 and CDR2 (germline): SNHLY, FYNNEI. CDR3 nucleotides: TGTGCCAGCAGTGTCGGACAACCTAATTCACCCCTCCACTTT. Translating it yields CASSVGQPNSPLHF.

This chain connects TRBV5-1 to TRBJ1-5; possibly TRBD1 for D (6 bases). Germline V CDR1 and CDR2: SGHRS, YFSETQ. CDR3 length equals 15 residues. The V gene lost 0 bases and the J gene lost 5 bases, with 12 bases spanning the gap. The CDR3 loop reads CASSLAGEGDQPQHF. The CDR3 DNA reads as TGCGCCAGCAGCTTGGCAGGGGAAGGAGATCAGCCCCAGCATTTT.

This chain's CDR3 is CASSLEGRTYEQYF. CDR3 bases: TGCGCCAGCAGCTTGGAGGGCAGGACCTACGAGCAGTACTTC. The V call is TRBV5-1, the J call TRBJ2-7; no clear D. Trimming shortened V by 0 bases and J by 2 bases, and 9 bases separated the two germline ends. Looked up from germline, CDR1 is SGHRS and CDR2 is YFSETQ. CDR3 size: 14 residues.

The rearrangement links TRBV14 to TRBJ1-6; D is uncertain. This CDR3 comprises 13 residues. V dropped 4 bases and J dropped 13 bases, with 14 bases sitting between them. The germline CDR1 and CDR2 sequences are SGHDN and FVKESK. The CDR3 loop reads CASSPREADPLHF. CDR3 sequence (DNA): TGTGCCAGCAGCCCGCGAGAGGCGGATCCCCTCCACTTT.

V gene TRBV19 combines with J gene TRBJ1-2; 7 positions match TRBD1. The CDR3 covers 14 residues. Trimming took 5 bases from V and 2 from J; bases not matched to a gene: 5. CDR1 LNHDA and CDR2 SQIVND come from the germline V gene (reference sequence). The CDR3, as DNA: TGTGCCAGTAGTGAAGAAGGGGGCAACTATGGCTACACCTTC. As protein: CASSEEGGNYGYTF.

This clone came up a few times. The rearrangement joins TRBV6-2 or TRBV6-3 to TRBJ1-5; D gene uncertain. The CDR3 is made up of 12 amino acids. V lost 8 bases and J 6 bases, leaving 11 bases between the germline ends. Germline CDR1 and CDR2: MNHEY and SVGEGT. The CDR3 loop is CASRSTGQPQHF. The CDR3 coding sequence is TGTGCCAGCCGTTCAACGGGTCAGCCCCAGCATTTT.

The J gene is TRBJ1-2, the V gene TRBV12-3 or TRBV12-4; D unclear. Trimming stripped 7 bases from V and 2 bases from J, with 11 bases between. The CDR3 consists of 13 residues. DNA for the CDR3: TGTGCCAGCACCTATACCCAGAACTATGGCTACACCTTC. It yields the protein CASTYTQNYGYTF.

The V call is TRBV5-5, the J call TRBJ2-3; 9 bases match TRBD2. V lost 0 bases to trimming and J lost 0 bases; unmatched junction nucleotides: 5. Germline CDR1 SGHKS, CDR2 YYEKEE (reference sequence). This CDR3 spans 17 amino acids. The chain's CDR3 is CASSLVGGGASTDTQYF. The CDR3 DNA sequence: TGTGCCAGCAGCTTGGTCGGCGGGGGGGCTAGCACAGATACGCAGTATTTT.

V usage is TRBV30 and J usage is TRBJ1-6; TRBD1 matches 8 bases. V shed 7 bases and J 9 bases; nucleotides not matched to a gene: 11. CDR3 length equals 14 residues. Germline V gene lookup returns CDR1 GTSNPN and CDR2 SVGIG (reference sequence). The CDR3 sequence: CASAPGQGASPLHF. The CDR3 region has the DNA TGTGCCTCCGCCCCCGGACAGGGAGCTTCACCCCTCCACTTT.

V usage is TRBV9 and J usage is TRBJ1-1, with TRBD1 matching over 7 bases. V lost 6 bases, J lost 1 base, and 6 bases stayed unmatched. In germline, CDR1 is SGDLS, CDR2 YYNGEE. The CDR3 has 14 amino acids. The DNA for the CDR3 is TGTGCCAGCACCCGGACAGGATCGAACACTGAAGCTTTCTTT. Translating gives CASTRTGSNTEAFF. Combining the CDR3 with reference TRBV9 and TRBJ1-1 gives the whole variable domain DSGVTQTPKHLITATGQRVTLRCSPRSGDLSVYWYQQSLDQGLQFLIQYYNGEERAKGNILERFSAQQFPDLHSELNLSSLELGDSALYFCASTRTGSNTEAFFGQGTRLTVV.

This CDR3 is CASSSSGTGEFGYTF. The CDR3 coding sequence is TGCGCCAGCAGCTCCTCCGGGACAGGGGAGTTTGGCTACACCTTC. V gene TRBV5-1 combines with J gene TRBJ1-2; 10 bases align to TRBD1. This CDR3 has 15 residues. With V trimmed by 3 bases and J by 7 bases, 9 bases remained unmatched. The V gene's germline CDR1 is SGHRS and CDR2 YFSETQ.

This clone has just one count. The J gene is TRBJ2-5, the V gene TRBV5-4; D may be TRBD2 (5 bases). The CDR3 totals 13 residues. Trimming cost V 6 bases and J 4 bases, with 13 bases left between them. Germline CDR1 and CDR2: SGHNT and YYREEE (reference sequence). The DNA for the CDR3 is TGTGCCAGCACCAACGCGGGTTCAGAGACCCAGTACTTC. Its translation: CASTNAGSETQYF.

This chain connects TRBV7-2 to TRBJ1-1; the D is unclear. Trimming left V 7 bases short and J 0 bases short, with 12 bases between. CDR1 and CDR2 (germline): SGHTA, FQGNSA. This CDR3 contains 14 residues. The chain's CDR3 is CASTSSQLNTEAFF. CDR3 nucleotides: TGTGCCAGCACCTCCAGCCAGCTGAACACTGAAGCTTTCTTT.

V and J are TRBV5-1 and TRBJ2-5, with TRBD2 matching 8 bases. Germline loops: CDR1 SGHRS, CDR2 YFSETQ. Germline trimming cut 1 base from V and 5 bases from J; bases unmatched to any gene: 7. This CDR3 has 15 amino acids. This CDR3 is CASSLLSGAGETQYF. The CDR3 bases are TGCGCCAGCAGCTTGCTTAGCGGGGCTGGGGAGACCCAGTACTTC.

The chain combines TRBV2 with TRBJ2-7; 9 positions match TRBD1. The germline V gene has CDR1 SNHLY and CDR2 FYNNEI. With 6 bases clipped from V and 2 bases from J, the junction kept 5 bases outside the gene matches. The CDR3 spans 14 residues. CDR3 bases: TGTGCCAGCAGGGAGCGGACAGGGGCCTACGAGCAGTACTTC. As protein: CASRERTGAYEQYF.

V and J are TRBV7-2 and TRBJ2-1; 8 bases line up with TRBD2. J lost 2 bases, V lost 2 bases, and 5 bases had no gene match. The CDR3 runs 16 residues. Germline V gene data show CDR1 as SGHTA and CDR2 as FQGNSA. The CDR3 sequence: CASSLISGGPYNEQFF. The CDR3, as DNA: TGTGCCAGCAGCTTAATTTCGGGAGGGCCCTACAATGAGCAGTTCTTC.

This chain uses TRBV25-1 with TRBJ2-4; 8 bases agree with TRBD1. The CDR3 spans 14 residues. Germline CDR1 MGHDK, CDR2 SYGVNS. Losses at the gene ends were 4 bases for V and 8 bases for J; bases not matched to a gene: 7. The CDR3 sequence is CASSAQGAWDIQYF. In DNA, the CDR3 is TGTGCCAGCAGTGCCCAGGGGGCGTGGGACATTCAGTACTTC.

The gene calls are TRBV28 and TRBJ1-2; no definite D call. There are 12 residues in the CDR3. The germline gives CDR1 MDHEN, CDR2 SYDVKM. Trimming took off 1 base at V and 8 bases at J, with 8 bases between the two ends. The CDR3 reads CASSLFKDGYTF. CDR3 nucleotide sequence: TGTGCCAGCAGTTTATTTAAGGACGGCTACACCTTC.

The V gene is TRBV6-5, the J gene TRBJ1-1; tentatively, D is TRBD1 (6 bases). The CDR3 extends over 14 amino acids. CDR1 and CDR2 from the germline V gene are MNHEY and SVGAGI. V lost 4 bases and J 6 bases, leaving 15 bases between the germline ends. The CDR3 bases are TGTGCCAGCAGTTTTTCCTCGGGGGCGGCTGAAGCTTTCTTT. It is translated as CASSFSSGAAEAFF.

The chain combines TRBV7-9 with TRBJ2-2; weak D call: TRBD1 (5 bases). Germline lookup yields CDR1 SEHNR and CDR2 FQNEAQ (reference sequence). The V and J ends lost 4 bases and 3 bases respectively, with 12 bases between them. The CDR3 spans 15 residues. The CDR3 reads CASSSSTVYTGELFF. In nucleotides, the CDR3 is TGTGCCAGCAGCTCTTCGACAGTCTACACCGGGGAGCTGTTTTTT.

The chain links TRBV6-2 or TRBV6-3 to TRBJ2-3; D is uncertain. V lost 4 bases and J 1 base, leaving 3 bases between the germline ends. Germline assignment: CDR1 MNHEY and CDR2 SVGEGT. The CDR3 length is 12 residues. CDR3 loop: CASSFRTDTQYF. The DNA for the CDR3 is TGTGCCAGCAGTTTTCGCACAGATACGCAGTATTTT.

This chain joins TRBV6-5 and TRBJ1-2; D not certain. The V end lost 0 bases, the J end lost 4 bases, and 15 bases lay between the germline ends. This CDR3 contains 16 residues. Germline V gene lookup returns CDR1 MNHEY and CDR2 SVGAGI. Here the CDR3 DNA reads TGTGCCAGCAGTTACTCCAACAGTTTCCCCATCTATGGCTACACCTTC. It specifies CASSYSNSFPIYGYTF.